Following are 22 T cell receptor beta chains from one sample sequenced in a study of cytomegalovirus exposure and HLA in healthy donors. Clones were sequenced by immunoSEQ multiplex PCR, and TCRdb holds only the in-frame ones, with some missing. The sample has 300,000 to 350,000 clones, over 75% seen once. The sequenced sample was PBMCs. The receptors were gathered from a man aged 30 to 45 in good health and CMV-seronegative.

The chain uses TRBV5-8 and TRBJ2-3, with 7 bases lining up with TRBD1. This CDR3 is 14 amino acids long. V shed 5 bases, J shed 2 bases, and the junction held 5 bases outside the gene matches. Germline CDR1 reads SGHTS; CDR2 reads YDEGEE. The chain's CDR3 is CASRRQGFTDTQYF. CDR3 bases: TGTGCCAGCAGGAGACAGGGATTCACAGATACGCAGTATTTT. Full variable domain (remainder filled in from reference TRBV5-8 and TRBJ2-3): EAGVTQSPTHLIKTRGQQATLRCSPISGHTSVYWYQQALGLGLQFLLWYDEGEERNRGNFPPRFSGRQFPNYSSELNVNALELEDSALYLCASRRQGFTDTQYFGPGTRLTVL.

The chain joins TRBV11-2 to TRBJ1-4, with 9 bases lining up with TRBD1. The CDR3 length is 17 residues. V was clipped by 0 bases and J by 5 bases; unmatched bases: 7. Germline V lookup: CDR1 SGHAT, CDR2 FQNNGV. The CDR3 DNA follows: TGTGCCAGCAGCTTAGATCCCGCGGGGACAGGGAATGAAAAACTGTTTTTT. It codes for CASSLDPAGTGNEKLFF.

This clone has only one observation. This sequence joins TRBV2 and TRBJ1-1; D may be TRBD1 (6 bases). There are 15 residues in the CDR3. Deletions cut 1 base from V and 4 bases from J, with 13 bases between. Germline CDR1 SNHLY, CDR2 FYNNEI. CDR3 coding DNA: TGTGCCAGCAGTGAAGAAGGGGGAAGAATCACTGAAGCTTTCTTT. Its translation: CASSEEGGRITEAFF.

This clone was seen once. The V call is TRBV19, the J call TRBJ2-6; 8 bases align to TRBD1. The junction had 8 bases not matched to a gene; V was cut back by 4 bases and J by 0 bases. The CDR3 covers 18 residues. Germline V CDR1 and CDR2: LNHDA, SQIVND (reference sequence). DNA of the CDR3: TGTGCCAGTAGTAACCAGGGGGCATGGGTCTCTGGGGCCAACGTCCTGACTTTC. Residues: CASSNQGAWVSGANVLTF.

This rearrangement joins TRBV19 to TRBJ2-3; TRBD2 matches at 9 bases. V trimming: 4 bases; J trimming: 4 bases; junction bases outside the gene matches: 3. Germline assignment: CDR1 LNHDA and CDR2 SQIVND (reference sequence). The CDR3 sequence is 14 residues long. The CDR3 here is CASSTSGVSDTQYF. The CDR3 bases are TGTGCCAGTAGTACTAGCGGGGTGTCAGATACGCAGTATTTT.

This chain connects TRBV6-1 to TRBJ1-2; the D gene is possibly TRBD1 (6 bases). In germline, CDR1 is MNHNS, CDR2 SASEGT. This CDR3 is 15 amino acids long. Deletions cut 2 bases from V and 0 bases from J, with 10 bases between. CDR3 DNA: TGTGCCAGCAGTGAACTACAGGGCCCTAACTATGGCTACACCTTC. This translates into CASSELQGPNYGYTF.

CDR3 in amino acids: CASRASSYNEQFF. DNA for the CDR3: TGTGCCAGCAGGGCAAGCTCCTACAATGAGCAGTTCTTC. V is TRBV6-5 and J is TRBJ2-1; D gene unclear. The CDR3 is made up of 13 amino acids. Trimming stripped 6 bases from V and 0 bases from J, with 6 bases between. CDR1 MNHEY and CDR2 SVGAGI come from the germline V gene.

The genes are TRBV30 and TRBJ1-6; D possibly corresponds to TRBD1 (5 bases). Trimming stripped 6 bases from V and 10 bases from J, with 16 bases between. The germline CDR1 and CDR2 sequences are GTSNPN and SVGIG (reference sequence). The CDR3 is 13 amino acids. Written as DNA, the CDR3 is TGTGCCTGTTTCTGGACCCAGGGATCACCCCTCCACTTT. Translated, it gives CACFWTQGSPLHF.

The CDR3 loop reads CASRTGAAYNSPLHF. The CDR3, as DNA: TGTGCCAGCCGGACAGGGGCGGCCTATAATTCACCCCTCCACTTT. This chain links TRBV19 with TRBJ1-6; the match to TRBD1 covers 9 bases. Germline V gene data show CDR1 as LNHDA and CDR2 as SQIVND (reference sequence). J gave up 2 bases and V 9 bases, and 5 bases lay outside the gene matches. CDR3 length: 15 amino acids.

The rearrangement joins TRBV5-6 to TRBJ2-3; a possible D gene is TRBD1 (6 bases). Germline CDR1 and CDR2: SGHDT and YYEEEE. The CDR3 runs 15 residues. V was cut by 3 bases and J by 2 bases, with 13 bases left in between. CDR3 DNA sequence: TGTGCCAGCAGCTGGGACATAGGCTCCACAGATACGCAGTATTTT. This sequence encodes CASSWDIGSTDTQYF.

The chain uses TRBV2 and TRBJ2-1; tentatively, D is TRBD2 (7 bases). This CDR3 is built from 15 residues. Trimming took 10 bases from V and 4 from J, leaving 20 bases between them. Germline loops: CDR1 SNHLY, CDR2 FYNNEI. The CDR3 DNA follows: TGTGCCAACCGGCGGGGGCTAGCGGCTTACAATGAGCAGTTCTTC. Protein product: CANRRGLAAYNEQFF. The whole variable domain, filled in from reference TRBV2 and TRBJ2-1, reads EPEVTQTPSHQVTQMGQEVILRCVPISNHLYFYWYRQILGQKVEFLVSFYNNEISEKSEIFDDQFSVERPDGSNFTLKIRSTKLEDSAMYFCANRRGLAAYNEQFFGPGTRLTVL.

V is TRBV5-6 and J is TRBJ1-2, with D hard to call. The CDR3 is 15 residues long. The V gene's germline CDR1 is SGHDT and CDR2 YYEEEE. Trimming removed 1 base at V and 9 bases at J, with 19 bases between. CDR3 loop: CASSLIRAGAVSYTF. The CDR3 region has the DNA TGTGCCAGCAGCTTGATCCGCGCGGGCGCCGTAAGCTACACCTTC.

This clone was seen a single time. The chain couples TRBV4-1 to TRBJ1-5; D is perhaps TRBD1 (6 bases). CDR3 length: 16 amino acids. V gave up 4 bases and J gave up 4 bases, with 17 bases separating them. The germline V gene encodes CDR1 MGHRA and CDR2 YSYEKL. As DNA, the CDR3 is TGCGCCAGCAGCCCTACCCTACAGGGCTTTAATCAGCCCCAGCATTTT. Its protein product is CASSPTLQGFNQPQHF.

The J gene is TRBJ2-2, the V gene TRBV5-6; 7 positions match TRBD2. Trimming at V came to 0 bases and at J to 4 bases, leaving 9 bases not matched to a gene. The CDR3 contains 17 residues. Germline values: CDR1 SGHDT, CDR2 YYEEEE. In DNA, the CDR3 is TGTGCCAGCAGCTTGGTCGGGGGACTACACGCCACCGGGGAGCTGTTTTTT. This sequence encodes CASSLVGGLHATGELFF.

The chain couples TRBV5-6 to TRBJ2-7; no clear D. Trimming took off 4 bases at V and 0 bases at J, with 8 bases between the two ends. Germline lookup yields CDR1 SGHDT and CDR2 YYEEEE. The CDR3 sequence is 13 residues long. The DNA for the CDR3 is TGTGCCAGCAGCGACACGATCTCCTACGAGCAGTACTTC. Encoded protein: CASSDTISYEQYF.

The chain uses TRBV12-5 and TRBJ2-3, with 14 bases that match TRBD2. Germline assignment: CDR1 LGHNT and CDR2 FRNRAP. The CDR3 contains 21 residues. Losses at the gene ends were 5 bases for V and 0 bases for J; bases not matched to a gene: 16. CDR3 nucleotide sequence: TGTGCTAGTGGTCTAGGGAGGACTAGCGGGGGGCTTCACAGAAGCACAGATACGCAGTATTTT. As protein: CASGLGRTSGGLHRSTDTQYF.

The chain is built from TRBV7-6 and TRBJ1-4, with a possible D match to TRBD1 (5 bases). V was clipped by 6 bases and J by 0 bases, with 11 bases between them. From germline, CDR1 is SGHVS and CDR2 FNYEAQ. The CDR3 runs 15 residues. The CDR3 nucleotides are TGTGCCAGCAGTCGCCCAGGGACAACTAATGAAAAACTGTTTTTT. Encoded protein: CASSRPGTTNEKLFF.

The gene calls are TRBV25-1 and TRBJ1-2; tentatively, D is TRBD1 (5 bases). The length of the CDR3 is 13 residues. Trimming removed 4 bases at V and 5 bases at J, with 11 bases between. Germline lookup yields CDR1 MGHDK and CDR2 SYGVNS. The CDR3 is CASSVERGYGYTF. Written as DNA, the CDR3 is TGTGCCAGCAGTGTCGAAAGGGGTTATGGCTACACCTTC.

This chain joins TRBV6-5 and TRBJ2-7; TRBD2 aligns across 10 bases. Trimming took 3 bases from V and 4 from J; bases not matched to a gene: 9. The CDR3 is 16 residues long. Germline CDR1 is MNHEY and CDR2 is SVGAGI. CDR3 amino acids: CASSYGQRGGLYEQYF. The CDR3 nucleotides are TGTGCCAGCAGTTATGGCCAGCGGGGGGGCCTGTACGAGCAGTACTTC.

The chain links TRBV2 to TRBJ1-1, with 7 bases fitting TRBD1. Germline lookup yields CDR1 SNHLY and CDR2 FYNNEI. This CDR3 contains 13 residues. V gave up 1 base and J gave up 5 bases; unmatched junction bases: 1. CDR3 in amino acids: CASSEETGTEAFF. CDR3 in DNA: TGTGCCAGCAGTGAAGAGACAGGGACTGAAGCTTTCTTT.

V and J are TRBV7-9 and TRBJ2-2, with D unclear. The V and J ends lost 3 bases and 9 bases respectively, with 8 bases between them. This CDR3 contains 12 residues. Germline lookup yields CDR1 SEHNR and CDR2 FQNEAQ (reference sequence). CDR3 protein: CASSLAPRELFF. CDR3 sequence (DNA): TGTGCCAGCAGCTTGGCCCCAAGGGAGCTGTTTTTT.

CDR3 DNA sequence: TGTGCCAGCAGCTTAGGGTCAGGGGGCAATTCACCCCTCCACTTT. Translated: CASSLGSGGNSPLHF. The J gene is TRBJ1-6, the V gene TRBV7-9, with 8 bases matching TRBD1. V lost 1 base, J lost 7 bases, and 3 bases stayed unmatched. CDR3 length: 15 amino acids. CDR1 and CDR2 (germline): SEHNR, FQNEAQ (reference sequence).